The clone carrying this T cell receptor (beta chain) was counted between two and nine times. Its target is unknown. This sample was taken from a study of T cells in Graves' hyperthyroidism and ophthalmopathy. The V gene lost 0 bases and the J gene lost 1 base, with 10 bases spanning the gap. The CDR3 sequence is 17 residues long. Germline lookup yields CDR1 LGHNA and CDR2 YSLEER. Ophthalmopathy cases met thresholds of Clinical Activity Score at least 3, NOSPECS grade at least 4 and duration under 3 months. Lactation, pregnancy, other autoimmune disease or uncontrolled infection led to exclusion of patients. Template material for amplifying TCR beta CDR3 regions consisted of RNA transcripts. The HTBI set primed first-round TCR CDR3 RT-PCR. TCRdb processed the multiplex PCR reads anew with MiXCR; each CDR3 protein has one entry. Of approximately 300,000 distinct CDR3 sequences in the sample, around 15% were seen once.

Study-level points and caveats: Most thyroid clonotypes expanded above 0.001 were also detected in blood.

Source material: blood. This TCR came from a woman aged 60 to 75 with Graves' ophthalmopathy. The V gene is TRBV4-3, the J gene TRBJ2-6; D not certain. CDR3 DNA: TGCGCCAGCAGCCAAGATCGATTACCTTCTGGGGCCAACGTCCTGACTTTC. It specifies CASSQDRLPSGANVLTF.